A selection of T cell receptor beta chains follows, all from one sample in a study of cytomegalovirus exposure and HLA in healthy donors. Sequencing was performed with immunoSEQ multiplex PCR; in TCRdb, only in-frame clones are kept and a portion is missing. The table has about 130,000 clones, roughly 79% seen once. The sequencing input was PBMCs. These receptors were collected from a man aged 18 to 29 in good health and CMV-seronegative. Each CDR3 is given with its conserved first and last residue. D genes are given only for firm matches. Only some rows state a clone size, as once, few, many or a class for expanded clones.

cdr3_nt cdr3_aa cdr3_length j_call clone_size v_call d_call
TGTGCCAGCAGCGTAGCTTCCGGCACTGAAGCTTTCTTT CASSVASGTEAFF 13 TRBJ1-1 - TRBV9 -
TGCGCCAGCAGCTACCGGACCGGGACAGTTTATATACCGGTTTTT CASSYRTGTVYIPVF 15 TRBJ1-4 - TRBV4-3 TRBD1
TGTGCCAGCAGCGAAACGGGACAGGGGGCTTACGAGCAGTACTTC CASSETGQGAYEQYF 15 TRBJ2-7 - TRBV13 TRBD1
TGTGCCAGCAGTTTCTTAGCGGGGGGGCCGGACACCGGGGAGCTGTTTTTT CASSFLAGGPDTGELFF 17 TRBJ2-2 once TRBV27 TRBD2
TGTGCCAGCAGAAGATTAGCGGGGGACAGATCGGATACGCAGTATTTT CASRRLAGDRSDTQYF 16 TRBJ2-3 - TRBV5-6 TRBD2
TGTGCCAGCAGTGAATCGACAGGGGGGGTTGAAAAACTGTTTTTT CASSESTGGVEKLFF 15 TRBJ1-4 once TRBV6-1 TRBD1
TGCGCCAGCAGCTCGCTACAGGGAGAAGTAGATACGCAGTATTTT CASSSLQGEVDTQYF 15 TRBJ2-3 - TRBV5-1 -
TGCGCCAGCAGCCAAGGGCAGGGCGATGAGTATGATGGCTACACCTTC CASSQGQGDEYDGYTF 16 TRBJ1-2 - TRBV4-3 -
TGTGCCAGCTCAATTGCGGGAGACGTGAACACTGAAGCTTTCTTT CASSIAGDVNTEAFF 15 TRBJ1-1 - TRBV18 -
TGCGCCAGCAGCTGGAGGGTAGCGGGGGGGCCGGTAAATGAGCAGTTCTTC CASSWRVAGGPVNEQFF 17 TRBJ2-1 - TRBV5-1 TRBD2
TGTGCCAGCAGTGACGGCCCCGGGACAGGGGGCACTGAAGCTTTCTTT CASSDGPGTGGTEAFF 16 TRBJ1-1 - TRBV6-4 TRBD1
TGTGCCAGCAGAAGCTGGGACACCGAATTCTATGGCTACACCTTC CASRSWDTEFYGYTF 15 TRBJ1-2 - TRBV6-6 -
TGTGCCAGCAACTACGGGGACTTTCAGCCCCAGCATTTT CASNYGDFQPQHF 13 TRBJ1-5 - TRBV7-9 -
TGTGCCAGCAGTGCGGCCGGGACAGCGAACACTGAAGCTTTCTTT CASSAAGTANTEAFF 15 TRBJ1-1 - TRBV6-1 TRBD1
TGCAGCGTTGACACGGCTAGGGGCTATGGCTACACCTTC CSVDTARGYGYTF 13 TRBJ1-2 - TRBV29-1 -
TGTGCCAGCAGCGGAGGATGTGGCTACACCTTC CASSGGCGYTF 11 TRBJ1-2 - TRBV7-9 -
TGTGCCAGCAGAAATTTGGGGACAGCCTACGAGCAGTACTTC CASRNLGTAYEQYF 14 TRBJ2-7 - TRBV5-8 TRBD1
TGTGCCATCGGGGGGCGGGGGGCAAAATCGGGGCAGTACTTC CAIGGRGAKSGQYF 14 TRBJ2-7 - TRBV7-6 TRBD2
TGTGCCTGGAGGGACTCCCCTGCGGACGAGCAGTACTTC CAWRDSPADEQYF 13 TRBJ2-7 - TRBV30 -
TGTGCCAGCAGCCAATCCCACATGGGCCCTTCACCCCTCCACTTT CASSQSHMGPSPLHF 15 TRBJ1-6 - TRBV4-2 -
TGCGCCAGCAGCATGCCGGGACAGGGCATACCAATGAACACTGAAGCTTTCTTT CASSMPGQGIPMNTEAFF 18 TRBJ1-1 - TRBV5-1 TRBD1
TGTGCCTGGAGTGTCGGGTGGACCCAGTACTTC CAWSVGWTQYF 11 TRBJ2-5 - TRBV30 -
TGTGCCAGCAGCCTCGGACAGGGGTATTATCCCGGGGAGCTGTTTTTT CASSLGQGYYPGELFF 16 TRBJ2-2 - TRBV27 TRBD1
TGTGCCAGCAGTTTCTGGATCCAGGGGGATGGTTTACATGGCTACACCTTC CASSFWIQGDGLHGYTF 17 TRBJ1-2 - TRBV28 TRBD1
TGTGCCAGCAGCCCCCCCGGAGGACCCCAGCATTTT CASSPPGGPQHF 12 TRBJ1-5 - TRBV7-9 -
TGTGCCAGCAGCTCATTCAGGGGATACAATGAGCAGTTCTTC CASSSFRGYNEQFF 14 TRBJ2-1 - TRBV7-6 -
TGTGCCAGCAGCCAAGATGAGGTTTTCGAGCAGTACTTC CASSQDEVFEQYF 13 TRBJ2-7 - TRBV14 -
TGTGCCAGCAGTTACTCCCAATCGGGCTCCTACGAGCAGTACTTC CASSYSQSGSYEQYF 15 TRBJ2-7 - TRBV6-5 -
TGCGCCAGCAGCCAAGATCTACCCGAGTTACTCAGGACAGATACGCAGTATTTT CASSQDLPELLRTDTQYF 18 TRBJ2-3 - TRBV4-3 -
TGTGCCAGCACGGGGGGGGGTACGCAGTATTTT CASTGGGTQYF 11 TRBJ2-3 - TRBV11-2 TRBD2
TGTGCCAGCAGTTTATATTACAGGGCCGATACGCAGTATTTT CASSLYYRADTQYF 14 TRBJ2-3 - TRBV27 -
TGTGCCAGCAGCCAACCGACAGGGGTTTCCTACAATGAGCAGTTCTTC CASSQPTGVSYNEQFF 16 TRBJ2-1 - TRBV11-2 TRBD1
TGTGCCAGCGTACAAACCCTTGCGCCTGGAGACGGCTACACCTTC CASVQTLAPGDGYTF 15 TRBJ1-2 - TRBV18 -
TGTGCCAGCAGCTTGAGCCGGGGGAACGCCTACGAGCAGTACTTC CASSLSRGNAYEQYF 15 TRBJ2-7 - TRBV7-2 -
TGTGCCAGTAGTATGTATGGACAGGGAAGCTATGGCTACACCTTC CASSMYGQGSYGYTF 15 TRBJ1-2 - TRBV19 TRBD1
TGCGCCAGCAGCCTCACGACTAGCGGGGGGGCGACAGATACGCAGTATTTT CASSLTTSGGATDTQYF 17 TRBJ2-3 once TRBV4-3 TRBD2
TGTGCCAGCAGCTTAGACAGGGCCGGGGATTCACCCCTCCACTTT CASSLDRAGDSPLHF 15 TRBJ1-6 - TRBV7-6 -
TGTGCCTGGAGTCGGACGGGGAGTTATCAGCCCCAGCATTTT CAWSRTGSYQPQHF 14 TRBJ1-5 - TRBV30 -
TGTGCCAGCAGTTTCAGGGGGCGTCAGCCCCAGCATTTT CASSFRGRQPQHF 13 TRBJ1-5 - TRBV28 TRBD1
TGTGCCAGCAGTTTCGAGGGTTACGAGCAGTACTTC CASSFEGYEQYF 12 TRBJ2-7 - TRBV2 -
TGTGCCTACGGGACTAGCACAGATACGCAGTATTTT CAYGTSTDTQYF 12 TRBJ2-3 - TRBV10-3 -
TGTGCCAGCACCCCGGGGACTTATAGCAATCAGCCCCAGCATTTT CASTPGTYSNQPQHF 15 TRBJ1-5 - TRBV2 -
TGTGCCAGCAGTGAAGATCTAGCGGGGGGACTCACAGATACGCAGTATTTT CASSEDLAGGLTDTQYF 17 TRBJ2-3 - TRBV6-1 TRBD2
TGTGCCAGCAGGAGAATTACTCCCTATGGCTACACCTTC CASRRITPYGYTF 13 TRBJ1-2 once TRBV2 -
TGTGCCAGCAGCCCGAGGGTCGACTTCAATCAGCCCCAGCATTTT CASSPRVDFNQPQHF 15 TRBJ1-5 once TRBV9 -
TGTGCCAGCAGTTCCACAGGGTCTGTCCGTGGCGAGCAGTACTTC CASSSTGSVRGEQYF 15 TRBJ2-7 - TRBV6-6 -
TGCGCCAGCGGAGTCCTAGCGGGGGGAACCACCGGGGAGCTGTTTTTT CASGVLAGGTTGELFF 16 TRBJ2-2 - TRBV5-1 TRBD2
TGTGCCAGCCGCGGGGCGACTAGCACAGATACGCAGTATTTT CASRGATSTDTQYF 14 TRBJ2-3 - TRBV19 -
TGTGCCAGCAGCTTCCCTTCTAGGAATGAGCAGTTCTTC CASSFPSRNEQFF 13 TRBJ2-1 - TRBV7-9 -
TGTGCCAGCAGTTTATGGACTAGCGGAAGGCAAGAGACCCAGTACTTC CASSLWTSGRQETQYF 16 TRBJ2-5 - TRBV28 TRBD2
TGCAGTGCTAGCGGGGCCTACGAGCAGTACTTC CSASGAYEQYF 11 TRBJ2-7 - TRBV20-1 -